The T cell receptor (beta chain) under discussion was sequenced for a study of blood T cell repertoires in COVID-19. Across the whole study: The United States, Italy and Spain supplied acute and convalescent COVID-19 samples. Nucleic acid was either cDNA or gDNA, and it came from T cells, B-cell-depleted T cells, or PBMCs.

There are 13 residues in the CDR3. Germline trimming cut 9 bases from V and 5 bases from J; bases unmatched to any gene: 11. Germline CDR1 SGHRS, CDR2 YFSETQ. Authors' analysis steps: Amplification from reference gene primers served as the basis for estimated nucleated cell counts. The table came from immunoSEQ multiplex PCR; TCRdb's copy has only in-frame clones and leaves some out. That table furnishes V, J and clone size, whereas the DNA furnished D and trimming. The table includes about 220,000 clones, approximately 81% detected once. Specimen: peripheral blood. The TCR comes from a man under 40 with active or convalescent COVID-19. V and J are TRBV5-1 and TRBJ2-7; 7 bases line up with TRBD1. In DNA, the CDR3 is TGCGCCACCCTAGGGACAGAAAAGGACGAGCAGTACTTC. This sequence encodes CATLGTEKDEQYF.